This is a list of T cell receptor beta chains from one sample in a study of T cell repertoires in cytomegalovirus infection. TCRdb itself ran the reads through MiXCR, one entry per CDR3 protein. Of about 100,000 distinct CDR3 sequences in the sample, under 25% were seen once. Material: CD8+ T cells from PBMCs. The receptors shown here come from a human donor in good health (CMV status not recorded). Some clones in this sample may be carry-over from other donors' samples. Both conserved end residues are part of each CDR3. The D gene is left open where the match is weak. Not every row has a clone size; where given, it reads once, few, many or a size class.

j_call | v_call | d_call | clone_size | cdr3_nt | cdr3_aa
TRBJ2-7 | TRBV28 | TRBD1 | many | TGTGCCAGCAGTTTAGGGACAGGGGGTCTCCAGCGGGAGCAGTACTTC | CASSLGTGGLQREQYF
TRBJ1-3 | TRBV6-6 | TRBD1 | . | TGTGCCAGCAGCTCGACAGGGGCTGGAAACACCATATATTTT | CASSSTGAGNTIYF
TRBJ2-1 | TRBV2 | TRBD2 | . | TGTGCCAGCACCGGGGGGACTAGCGGGGGGGCCTCTTTCGGTGAGCAGTTCTTC | CASTGGTSGGASFGEQFF
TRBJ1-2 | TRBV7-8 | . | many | TGTGCCAGCAGCCCCGGGACACCGAACTATGGCTACACCTTC | CASSPGTPNYGYTF
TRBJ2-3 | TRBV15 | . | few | TGTGCCACCAGCAGCCCCCGGGGGCTAGTTGCAGATACGCAGTATTTT | CATSSPRGLVADTQYF
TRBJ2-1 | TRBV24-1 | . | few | TGTGCCACCAGTGCCGGGGGTTGGGGTAATGAGCAGTTCTTC | CATSAGGWGNEQFF
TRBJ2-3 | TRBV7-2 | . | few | TGTGCCAGCAGCTTAGAGACAGCATTAGGTACAGATACGCAGTATTTT | CASSLETALGTDTQYF
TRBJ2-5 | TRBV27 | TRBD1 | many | TGTGCCAGCAGCGGACAGGGTGCTCGAGAGACCCAGTACTTC | CASSGQGARETQYF
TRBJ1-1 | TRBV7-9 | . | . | TGTGCCAGCAGCCCTCTTGAAGGGCTCGCTTTCTTT | CASSPLEGLAFF
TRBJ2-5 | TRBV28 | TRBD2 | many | TGTGCCAGCACCTCCTCTAGCGGGGGGGAACAAGAGACCCAGTACTTC | CASTSSSGGEQETQYF
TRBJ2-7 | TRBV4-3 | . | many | TGCGCCAGCAGCCAAGAGGGGGGTGACAGGGCATACGAGCAGTACTTC | CASSQEGGDRAYEQYF
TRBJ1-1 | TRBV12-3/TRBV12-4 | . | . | TGTGCCAGCAGACCCGGGGGTAGTGGGGCTTTCTTT | CASRPGGSGAFF
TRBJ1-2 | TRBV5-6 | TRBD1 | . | TGTGCCAGCAGCTACAGGGGTATGGGCTACACCTTC | CASSYRGMGYTF
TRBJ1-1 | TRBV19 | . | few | TGTGCCAGTAGGATAGGCGCCACTGAAGCTTTCTTT | CASRIGATEAFF
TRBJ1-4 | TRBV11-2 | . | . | TGTGCCAGCAGCTTTTCGGGGGCCCGTGAAAAACTGTTTTTT | CASSFSGAREKLFF
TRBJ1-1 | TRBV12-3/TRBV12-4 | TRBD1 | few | TGTGCCAGCACCCTCTACAGGGGACCGAACACTGAAGCTTTCTTT | CASTLYRGPNTEAFF
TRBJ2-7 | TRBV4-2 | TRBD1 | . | TGTGCCAGCAGCCAAGAGGACAGGGGGTCGGACGAGCAGTACTTC | CASSQEDRGSDEQYF
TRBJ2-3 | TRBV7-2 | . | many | TGTGCCAGCAGACTCCAGGGACTGAACACAGATACGCAGTATTTT | CASRLQGLNTDTQYF
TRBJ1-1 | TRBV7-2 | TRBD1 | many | TGTGCCAGCAGCCTGGGGGACAGGGGTAGTGAAGCTTTCTTT | CASSLGDRGSEAFF
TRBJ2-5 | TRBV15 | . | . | TGTGCCACCAGCAGAGAAAGGCTCCAAGAGACCCAGTACTTC | CATSRERLQETQYF
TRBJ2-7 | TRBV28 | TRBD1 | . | TGTGCCAGCAGTAAATATAGGGACAGGGACCCCTACGAGCAGTACTTC | CASSKYRDRDPYEQYF
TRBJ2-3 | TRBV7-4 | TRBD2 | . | TGTGCCAGCAGCCCCCTCCGTGGGAGGGACGCAGATACGCAGTATTTT | CASSPLRGRDADTQYF
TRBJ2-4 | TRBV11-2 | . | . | TGTGCCAGCAGCTTAACGACGGGGGTAGCCAAAAACATTCAGTACTTC | CASSLTTGVAKNIQYF
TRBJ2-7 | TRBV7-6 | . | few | TGTGCCAGCAGCTTAGGTGGCAGAGGGAACGAGCAGTACTTC | CASSLGGRGNEQYF
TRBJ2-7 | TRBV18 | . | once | TGTGCCAGCTCACCAAGCCAGCTGGGCTCCTACGAGCAGTACTTC | CASSPSQLGSYEQYF
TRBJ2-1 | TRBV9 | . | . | TGTGCCAGCAGCGTAGACGTCGCCAGGGAGCACCAATCCTACAATGAGCAGTTCTTC | CASSVDVAREHQSYNEQFF
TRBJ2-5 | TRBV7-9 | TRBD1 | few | TGTGCCAGCAGCGAACTACAGGGGGCGATGGAGACCCAGTACTTC | CASSELQGAMETQYF
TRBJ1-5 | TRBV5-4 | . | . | TGTGCCAGCAGCTTGGGAGGCAATGATCAGCCCCAGCATTTT | CASSLGGNDQPQHF
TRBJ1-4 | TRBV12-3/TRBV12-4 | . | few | TGTGCCAGCAGGCCCACCCGGGGAGGGGGTGTTGAAAAACTGTTTTTT | CASRPTRGGGVEKLFF